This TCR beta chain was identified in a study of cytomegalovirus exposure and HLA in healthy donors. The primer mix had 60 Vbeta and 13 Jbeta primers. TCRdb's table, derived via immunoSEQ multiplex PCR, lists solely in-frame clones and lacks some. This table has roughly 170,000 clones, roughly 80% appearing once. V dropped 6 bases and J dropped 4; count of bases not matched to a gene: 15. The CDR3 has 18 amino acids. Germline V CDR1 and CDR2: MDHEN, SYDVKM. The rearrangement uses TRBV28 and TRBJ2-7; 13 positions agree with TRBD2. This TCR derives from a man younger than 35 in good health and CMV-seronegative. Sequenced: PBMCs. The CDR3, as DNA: TGTGCCAGCAGGGAGACTAGCGGGAGGATCCCTTCAAGATACGAGCAGTACTTC. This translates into CASRETSGRIPSRYEQYF.